The present T cell receptor (beta chain) was sequenced within a study of cytomegalovirus exposure and HLA in healthy donors. Amplification used 60 Vbeta primers and 13 Jbeta primers. The repertoire was sequenced with immunoSEQ multiplex PCR; TCRdb's copy has only in-frame clones and lacks some. The sample records about 110,000 clones, roughly three quarters being singletons. Germline CDR1 reads SNHLY; CDR2 reads FYNNEI. The trim removed 6 bases at V and 1 base at J, leaving 14 bases unmatched. CDR3 size: 18 residues. J is TRBJ2-3 and V is TRBV2, with 9 bases aligning to TRBD1. Material for sequencing was PBMCs. The clonotype comes from a male donor in good health and CMV-seronegative. The CDR3 DNA reads as TGTGCCAGCAGCCCCGGGGGACAGGGCTTGAGAGGCACAGATACGCAGTATTTT. Translated, it gives CASSPGGQGLRGTDTQYF.